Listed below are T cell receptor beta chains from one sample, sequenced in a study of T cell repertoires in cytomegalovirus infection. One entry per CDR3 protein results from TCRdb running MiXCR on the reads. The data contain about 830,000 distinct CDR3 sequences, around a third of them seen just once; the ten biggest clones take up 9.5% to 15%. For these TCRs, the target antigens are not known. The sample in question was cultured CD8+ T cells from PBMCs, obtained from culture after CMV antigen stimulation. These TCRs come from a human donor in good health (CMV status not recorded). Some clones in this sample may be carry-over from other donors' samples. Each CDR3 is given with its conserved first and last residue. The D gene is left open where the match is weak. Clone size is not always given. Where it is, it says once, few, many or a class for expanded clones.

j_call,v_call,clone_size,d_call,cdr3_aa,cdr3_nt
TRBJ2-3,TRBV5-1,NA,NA,CASSRAEWSTDTQYF,TGCGCCAGCAGCCGCGCGGAGTGGAGCACAGATACGCAGTATTTT
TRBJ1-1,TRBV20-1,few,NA,CSAQTGGKPLNTEAFF,TGCAGTGCGCAGACAGGTGGAAAACCGTTAAACACTGAAGCTTTCTTT
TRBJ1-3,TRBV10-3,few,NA,CAISENRASGNTIYF,TGTGCCATCAGTGAAAACAGAGCCTCTGGAAACACCATATATTTT
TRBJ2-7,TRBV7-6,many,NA,CASSLEQQSSYEQYF,TGTGCCAGCAGCTTAGAACAGCAAAGCTCCTACGAGCAGTACTTC
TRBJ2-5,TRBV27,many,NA,CASRTRGGQGETQYF,TGTGCCAGCAGAACGAGGGGGGGCCAAGGGGAGACCCAGTACTTC
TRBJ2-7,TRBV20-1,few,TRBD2,CSASPGLVYEQYF,TGCAGTGCGAGTCCGGGACTAGTGTACGAGCAGTACTTC
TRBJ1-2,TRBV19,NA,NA,CASIGHSLYGYTF,TGTGCCAGTATTGGACATTCCCTCTATGGCTACACCTTC
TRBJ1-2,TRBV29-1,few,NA,CSVDLRQYYGYTF,TGCAGCGTTGACTTGCGGCAATACTATGGCTACACCTTC
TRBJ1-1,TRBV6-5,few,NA,CASGDATEAFF,TGTGCCAGCGGGGATGCTACTGAAGCTTTCTTT
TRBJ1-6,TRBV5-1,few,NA,CASSPGLGYNSPLHF,TGCGCCAGCAGCCCCGGCCTGGGGTATAATTCACCCCTCCACTTT
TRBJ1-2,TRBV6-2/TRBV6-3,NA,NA,CASSIIPRDGYTF,TGTGCCAGCAGTATCATCCCCAGGGATGGCTACACCTTC
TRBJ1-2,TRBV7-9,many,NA,CASTRQESYFSANYGYTF,TGTGCCAGCACGCGACAGGAGTCCTACTTTTCAGCTAACTATGGCTACACCTTC
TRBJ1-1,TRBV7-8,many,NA,CASSLESGMNTEAFF,TGTGCCAGCAGCTTAGAGTCGGGGATGAATACTGAAGCTTTCTTT
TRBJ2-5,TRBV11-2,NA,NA,CASSFGRAGAVTQYF,TGTGCCAGCAGCTTCGGTAGGGCAGGGGCAGTGACCCAGTACTTC
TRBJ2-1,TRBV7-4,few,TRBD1,CASSGTPGQGKNEQFF,TGTGCCAGCAGCGGTACTCCGGGACAGGGAAAGAATGAGCAGTTCTTC
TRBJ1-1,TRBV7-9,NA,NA,CASSSPEEREAFF,TGTGCCAGCAGTTCCCCAGAGGAGAGAGAAGCTTTCTTT
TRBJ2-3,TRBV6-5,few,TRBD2,CASSLGTSGFPSTDTQYF,TGTGCCAGCAGTCTAGGGACTAGCGGGTTCCCTAGCACAGATACGCAGTATTTT
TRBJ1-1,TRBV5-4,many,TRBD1,CASSLTTGVGTEAFF,TGTGCCAGCAGCTTAACAACAGGGGTGGGCACTGAAGCTTTCTTT
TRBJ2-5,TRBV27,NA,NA,CASSLSGSGGETQYF,TGTGCCAGCAGTTTATCGGGTAGCGGTGGAGAGACCCAGTACTTC
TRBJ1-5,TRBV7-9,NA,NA,CASSRRDTSFAQHF,TGTGCCAGCAGCCGTCGGGACACCTCTTTTGCCCAGCATTTT
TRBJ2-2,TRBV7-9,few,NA,CASSPWGVNTGELFF,TGTGCCAGCAGCCCCTGGGGGGTTAACACCGGGGAGCTGTTTTTT
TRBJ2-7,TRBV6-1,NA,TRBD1,CASSSFSGQRINPSWDEQYF,TGTGCCAGCAGTTCCTTCTCGGGACAGAGGATAAACCCCAGTTGGGACGAGCAGTACTTC
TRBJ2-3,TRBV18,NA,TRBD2,CASMSSGTSGSTDTQYF,TGTGCCAGCATGTCCTCCGGGACTAGCGGTAGCACAGATACGCAGTATTTT
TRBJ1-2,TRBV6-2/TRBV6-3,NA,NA,CASSQTGTFVILDYGYTF,TGTGCCAGCAGTCAAACCGGGACCTTCGTCATACTTGATTATGGCTACACCTTC
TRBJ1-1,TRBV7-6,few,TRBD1,CASSAPGTGVTEAFF,TGTGCCAGCAGCGCTCCCGGGACAGGGGTCACTGAAGCTTTCTTT
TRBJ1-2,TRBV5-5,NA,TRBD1,CASSQGQGRIVYGYTF,TGTGCCAGCAGCCAGGGACAGGGGCGGATAGTCTATGGCTACACCTTC
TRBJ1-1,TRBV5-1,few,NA,CASSWGMGNTEAFF,TGCGCCAGCAGCTGGGGGATGGGGAACACTGAAGCTTTCTTT
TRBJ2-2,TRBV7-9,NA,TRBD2,CASSPIAGANTGELFF,TGTGCCAGCAGCCCTATAGCGGGGGCGAACACCGGGGAGCTGTTTTTT
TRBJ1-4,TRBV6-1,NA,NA,CASRQDLNEKLFF,TGTGCCAGCAGACAAGACCTTAATGAAAAACTGTTTTTT
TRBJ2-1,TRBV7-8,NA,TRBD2,CASSRSGPRSYNEQFF,TGTGCCAGCAGCCGTAGCGGGCCTCGCTCCTACAATGAGCAGTTCTTC